This note documents a single T cell receptor beta chain sequence. What it binds is unknown. This sample stems from a study of T-cell reconstitution after alpha-beta-depleted transplantation in children. Overall study findings and caveats: There were some patients whose high TCRbeta diversity at day 60 came from surviving recipient T cells and thymic progenitors. Where alpha-beta T cells came from about two months after transplant was reportedly several hundred expanded graft clones.

The TCRbeta library was prepared with unique molecular identifiers. One entry per CDR3 protein, called by TCRdb with MiXCR from the PCR reads. The sample lists about 610,000 distinct CDR3 sequences; 27% were seen once. Trimming pared 2 bases from V and 6 bases from J, leaving 12 bases between. Germline V gene sequence: CDR1 MNHEY, CDR2 SVGAGI. The CDR3 is 14 residues long. The rearrangement uses TRBV6-5 and TRBJ2-3; the D gene is possibly TRBD2 (5 bases). This TCR was recovered from a boy less than two years old with Wiskott-Aldrich syndrome, due to receive a stem cell transplant. Specimen: PBMCs, collected before TCRalphabeta/CD19-depleted stem cell transplant. The CDR3 here is CASSYGRKVDTQYF. The CDR3 bases are TGTGCCAGCAGTTACGGGAGAAAGGTGGATACGCAGTATTTT.